The clone carrying this TCR beta chain came up a few times. Antigen: not known. The data were taken from a study of naive and memory T cell subsets. V gave up 1 base and J gave up 1 base; unmatched junction bases: 5. Germline assignment: CDR1 GTSNPN and CDR2 SVGIG (reference sequence). The CDR3 runs to 15 residues. An equimolar mix of two oligonucleotides served as the beta constant-region primer for TRBC1 and TRBC2. Nested alpha and beta constant-region primers with the SP2 primer drove four PCR rounds on ligated cDNA. An oligonucleotide with the SP2 primer and a 12-nucleotide UMI was ligated to the cDNA 3' end. TCRdb re-derived calls from the UMI-ligation and nested PCR reads in MiXCR, one entry per CDR3 protein. The top ten hold more than 0.11% of the sample, which has about 90,000 distinct CDR3 sequences, roughly 10% seen once. Notes on the study in general: Possibly reflecting memory cells re-expressing CD45RA, a few larger clonotypes occurred in naive repertoires, especially CD8. Over 90% of naive TCR sequences appeared only once after error correction, unlike memory subsets.

Cells stained for CD3, CD4, CD8, CD45RA, CD27 and viability were sorted into four CD45RA/CD27 subsets. This sequence originates from a human donor in good health. The specimen was naive CD4+ T cells from blood. This sequence joins TRBV30 and TRBJ2-3; 7 positions agree with TRBD2. The CDR3 here is CAWSEWGGRTDTQYF. CDR3 coding DNA: TGTGCCTGGAGTGAATGGGGGGGACGCACAGATACGCAGTATTTT.